A single sample gave rise to the 5 T cell receptor beta chains below, sequenced in a study of response to subunit inactivated influenza vaccine. MiXCR was run by TCRdb on the RT-PCR reads, yielding one entry per CDR3 protein. This sample carries 400,000 to 550,000 distinct CDR3 sequences, 25% of them seen once, and the ten largest clones take 1.9%. The sequenced sample was CD4+ T cells sorted from PBMCs, obtained around 5 days after vaccination. These receptors were taken from a man in his fifties who received an inactivated influenza vaccine.

This clonotype was observed many times. The CDR3 sequence: CASSQEPETGQYF. DNA for the CDR3: TGCGCCAGCAGCCAAGAACCCGAGACAGGGCAGTACTTC. This chain joins TRBV4-3 and TRBJ2-7; D may be TRBD1 (6 bases). There are 13 residues in the CDR3. The V end lost 0 bases, the J end lost 9 bases, and 12 bases lay between the germline ends. In germline, CDR1 is LGHNA, CDR2 YSLEER.

The chain couples TRBV27 to TRBJ2-5; possible D gene TRBD2, 5 bases. V lost 5 bases and J 10 bases, leaving 17 bases between the germline ends. Germline CDR1 is MNHEY and CDR2 is SMNVEV (reference sequence). The CDR3 is 13 amino acids. The CDR3 bases are TGTGCCAGCAGTCACGACACATTAGGAGGCCAGTACTTC. The encoded protein is CASSHDTLGGQYF.

The rearrangement joins TRBV4-1 to TRBJ1-5; a weak D match, TRBD1 (5 bases). The germline gives CDR1 MGHRA, CDR2 YSYEKL. V lost 0 bases to trimming and J lost 3 bases, with 12 bases between them. The CDR3 sequence is 16 residues long. The CDR3 DNA reads as TGCGCCAGCAGCCAAGAGTCTTCGGGGCTCAATCAGCCCCAGCATTTT. It codes for CASSQESSGLNQPQHF.

This clonotype was picked up many times. The V and J genes are TRBV7-2 and TRBJ2-1; TRBD1 agrees at 7 bases. The trim removed 6 bases at V and 3 bases at J, leaving 8 bases unmatched. The CDR3 is made up of 15 amino acids. Germline assignment: CDR1 SGHTA and CDR2 FQGNSA. The CDR3 DNA is TGTGCCAGCAGTCTTACAGGGGCCCTCTACAATGAGCAGTTCTTC. Translating it yields CASSLTGALYNEQFF. Full variable domain (rest looked up from reference TRBV7-2 and TRBJ2-1): GAGVSQSPSNKVTEKGKDVELRCDPISGHTALYWYRQSLGQGLEFLIYFQGNSAPDKSGLPSDRFSAERTGGSVSTLTIQRTQQEDSAVYLCASSLTGALYNEQFFGPGTRLTVL.

The table lists this clonotype with many counts. This chain connects TRBV25-1 to TRBJ1-6; D remains unclear. The CDR3 spans 14 residues. V was pared by 3 bases and J by 7 bases, with 10 bases between. Germline lookup yields CDR1 MGHDK and CDR2 SYGVNS. CDR3 nucleotide sequence: TGTGCCAGCAGTGACGCTGGGATCAATTCACCCCTCCACTTT. Residues: CASSDAGINSPLHF.